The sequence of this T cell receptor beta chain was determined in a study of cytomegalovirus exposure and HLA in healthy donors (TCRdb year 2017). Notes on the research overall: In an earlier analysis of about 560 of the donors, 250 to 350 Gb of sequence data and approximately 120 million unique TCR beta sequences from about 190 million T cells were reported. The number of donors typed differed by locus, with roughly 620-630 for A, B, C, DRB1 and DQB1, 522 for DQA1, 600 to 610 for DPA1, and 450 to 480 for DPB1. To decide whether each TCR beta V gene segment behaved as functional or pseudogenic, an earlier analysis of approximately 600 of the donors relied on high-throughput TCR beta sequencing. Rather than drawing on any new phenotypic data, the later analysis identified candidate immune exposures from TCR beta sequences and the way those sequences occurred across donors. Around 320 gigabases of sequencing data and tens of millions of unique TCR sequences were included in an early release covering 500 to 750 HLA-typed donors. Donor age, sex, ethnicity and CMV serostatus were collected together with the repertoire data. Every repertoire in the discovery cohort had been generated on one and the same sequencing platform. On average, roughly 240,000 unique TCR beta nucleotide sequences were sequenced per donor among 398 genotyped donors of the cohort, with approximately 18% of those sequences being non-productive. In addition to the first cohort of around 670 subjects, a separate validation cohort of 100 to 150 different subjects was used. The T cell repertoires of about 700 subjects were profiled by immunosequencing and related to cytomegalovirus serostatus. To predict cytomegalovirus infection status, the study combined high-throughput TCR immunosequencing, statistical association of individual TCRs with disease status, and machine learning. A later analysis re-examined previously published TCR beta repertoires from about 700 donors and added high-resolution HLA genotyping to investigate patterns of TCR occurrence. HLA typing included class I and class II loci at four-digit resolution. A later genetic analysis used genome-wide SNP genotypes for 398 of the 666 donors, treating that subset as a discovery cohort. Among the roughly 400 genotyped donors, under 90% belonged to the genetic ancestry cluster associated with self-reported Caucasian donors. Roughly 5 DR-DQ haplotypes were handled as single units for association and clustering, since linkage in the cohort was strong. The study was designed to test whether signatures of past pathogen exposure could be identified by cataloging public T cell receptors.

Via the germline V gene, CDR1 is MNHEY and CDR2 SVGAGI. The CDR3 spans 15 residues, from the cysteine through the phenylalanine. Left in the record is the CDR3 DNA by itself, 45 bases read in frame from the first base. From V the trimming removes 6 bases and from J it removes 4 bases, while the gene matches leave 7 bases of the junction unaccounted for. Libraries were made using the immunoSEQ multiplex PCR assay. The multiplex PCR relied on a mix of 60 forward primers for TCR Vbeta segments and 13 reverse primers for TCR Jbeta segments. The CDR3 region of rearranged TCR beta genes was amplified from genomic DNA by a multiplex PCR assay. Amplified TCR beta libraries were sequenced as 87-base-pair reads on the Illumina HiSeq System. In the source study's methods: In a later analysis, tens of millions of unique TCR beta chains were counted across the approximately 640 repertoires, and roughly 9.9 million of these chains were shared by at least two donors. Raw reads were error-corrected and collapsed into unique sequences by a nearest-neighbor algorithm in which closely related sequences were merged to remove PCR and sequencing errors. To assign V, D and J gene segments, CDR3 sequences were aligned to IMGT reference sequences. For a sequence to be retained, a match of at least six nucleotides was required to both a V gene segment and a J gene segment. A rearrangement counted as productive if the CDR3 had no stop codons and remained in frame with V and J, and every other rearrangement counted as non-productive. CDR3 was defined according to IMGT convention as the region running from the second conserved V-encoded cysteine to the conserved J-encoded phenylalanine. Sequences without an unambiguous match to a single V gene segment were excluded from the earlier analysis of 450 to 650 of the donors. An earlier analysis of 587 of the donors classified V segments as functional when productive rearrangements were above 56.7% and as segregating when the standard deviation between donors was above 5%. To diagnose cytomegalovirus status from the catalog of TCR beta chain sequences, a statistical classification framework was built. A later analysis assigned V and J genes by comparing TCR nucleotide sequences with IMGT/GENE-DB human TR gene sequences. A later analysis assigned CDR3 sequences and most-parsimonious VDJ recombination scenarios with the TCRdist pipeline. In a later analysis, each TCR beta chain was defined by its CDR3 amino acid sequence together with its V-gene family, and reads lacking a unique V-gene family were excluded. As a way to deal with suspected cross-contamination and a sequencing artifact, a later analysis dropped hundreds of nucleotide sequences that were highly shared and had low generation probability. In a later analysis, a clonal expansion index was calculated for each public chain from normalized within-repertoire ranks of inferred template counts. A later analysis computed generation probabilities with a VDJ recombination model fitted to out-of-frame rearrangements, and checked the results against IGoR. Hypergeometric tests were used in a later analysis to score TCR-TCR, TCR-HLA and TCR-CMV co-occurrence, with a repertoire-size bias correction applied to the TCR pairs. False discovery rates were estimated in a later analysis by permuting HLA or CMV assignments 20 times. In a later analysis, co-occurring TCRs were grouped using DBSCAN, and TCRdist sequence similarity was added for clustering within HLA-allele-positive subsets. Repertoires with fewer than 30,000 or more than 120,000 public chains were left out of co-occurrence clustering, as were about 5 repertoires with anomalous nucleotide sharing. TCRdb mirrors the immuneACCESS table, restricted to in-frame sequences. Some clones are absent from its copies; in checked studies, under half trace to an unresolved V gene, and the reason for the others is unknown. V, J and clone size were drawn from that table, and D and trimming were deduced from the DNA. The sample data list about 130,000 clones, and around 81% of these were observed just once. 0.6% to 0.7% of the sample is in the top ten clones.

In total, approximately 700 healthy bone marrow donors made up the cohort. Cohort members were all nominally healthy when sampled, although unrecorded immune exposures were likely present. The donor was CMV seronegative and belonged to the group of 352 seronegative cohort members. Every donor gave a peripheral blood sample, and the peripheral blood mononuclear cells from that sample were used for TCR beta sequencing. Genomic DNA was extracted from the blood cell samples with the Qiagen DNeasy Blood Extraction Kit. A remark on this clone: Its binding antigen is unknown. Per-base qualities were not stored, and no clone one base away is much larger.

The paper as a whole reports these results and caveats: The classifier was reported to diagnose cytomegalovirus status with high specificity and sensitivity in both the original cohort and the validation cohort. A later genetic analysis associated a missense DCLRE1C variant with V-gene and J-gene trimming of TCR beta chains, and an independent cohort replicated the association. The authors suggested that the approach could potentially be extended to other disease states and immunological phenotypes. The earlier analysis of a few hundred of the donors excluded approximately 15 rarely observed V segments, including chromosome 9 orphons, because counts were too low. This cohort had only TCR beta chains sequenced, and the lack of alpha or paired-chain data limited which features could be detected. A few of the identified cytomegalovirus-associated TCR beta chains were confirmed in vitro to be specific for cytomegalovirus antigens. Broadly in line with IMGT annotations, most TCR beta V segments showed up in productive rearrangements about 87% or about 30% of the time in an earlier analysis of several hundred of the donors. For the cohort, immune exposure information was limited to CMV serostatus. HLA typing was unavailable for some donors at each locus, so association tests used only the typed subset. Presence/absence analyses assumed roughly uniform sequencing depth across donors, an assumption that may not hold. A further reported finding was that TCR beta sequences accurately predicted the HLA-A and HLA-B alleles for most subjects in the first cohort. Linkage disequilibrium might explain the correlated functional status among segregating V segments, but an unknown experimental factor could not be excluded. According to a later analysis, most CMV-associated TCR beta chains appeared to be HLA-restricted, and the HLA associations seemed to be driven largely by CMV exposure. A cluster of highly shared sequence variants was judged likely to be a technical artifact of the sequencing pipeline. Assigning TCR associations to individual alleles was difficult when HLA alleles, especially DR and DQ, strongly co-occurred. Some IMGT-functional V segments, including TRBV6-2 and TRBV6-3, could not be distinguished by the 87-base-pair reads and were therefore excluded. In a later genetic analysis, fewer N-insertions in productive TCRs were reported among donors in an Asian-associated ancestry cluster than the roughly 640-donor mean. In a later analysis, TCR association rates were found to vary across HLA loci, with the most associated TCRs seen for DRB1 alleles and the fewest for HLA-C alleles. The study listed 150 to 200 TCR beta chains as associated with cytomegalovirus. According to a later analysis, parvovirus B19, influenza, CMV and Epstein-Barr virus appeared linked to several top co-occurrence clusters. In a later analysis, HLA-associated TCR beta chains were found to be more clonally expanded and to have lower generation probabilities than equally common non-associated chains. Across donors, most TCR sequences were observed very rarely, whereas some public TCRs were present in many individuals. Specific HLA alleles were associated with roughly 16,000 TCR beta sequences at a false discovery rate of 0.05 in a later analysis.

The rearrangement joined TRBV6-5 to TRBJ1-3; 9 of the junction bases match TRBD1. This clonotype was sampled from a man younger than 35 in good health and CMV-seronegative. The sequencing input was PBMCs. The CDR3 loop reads CASSSNRGRGNTIYF. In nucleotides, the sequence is TGTGCCAGCAGCTCCAACAGGGGGCGAGGAAACACCATATATTTT.